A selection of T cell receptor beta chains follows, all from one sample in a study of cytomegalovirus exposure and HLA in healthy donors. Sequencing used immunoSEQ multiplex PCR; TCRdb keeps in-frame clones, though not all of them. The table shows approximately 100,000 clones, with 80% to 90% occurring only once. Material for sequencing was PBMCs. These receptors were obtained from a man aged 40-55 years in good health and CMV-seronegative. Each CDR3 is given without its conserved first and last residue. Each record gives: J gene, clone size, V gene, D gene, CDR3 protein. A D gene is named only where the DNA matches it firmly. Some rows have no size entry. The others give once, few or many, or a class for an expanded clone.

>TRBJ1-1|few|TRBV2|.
ASSQVENTEAF
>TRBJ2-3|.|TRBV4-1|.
ASSQETSSTTDTQY
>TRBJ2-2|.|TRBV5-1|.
ASSPDGNAGELF
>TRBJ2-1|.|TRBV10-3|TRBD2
AISERSGGGSYNEQF
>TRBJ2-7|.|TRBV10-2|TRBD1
ASTGQGSYEQY
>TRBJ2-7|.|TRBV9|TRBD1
ASSVDGTGGVEQY
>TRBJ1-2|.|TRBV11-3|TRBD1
ASSLDSGGNGYT
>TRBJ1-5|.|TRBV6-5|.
ASSSGLNQPQH
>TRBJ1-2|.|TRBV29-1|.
SVDPGGGYT
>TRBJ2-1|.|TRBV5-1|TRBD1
ASSSTGVSGNEQF
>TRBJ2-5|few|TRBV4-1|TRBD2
ASSQELAPSGVTTQY
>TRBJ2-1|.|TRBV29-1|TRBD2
SVAGREYSSAF
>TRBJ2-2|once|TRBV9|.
ASSLHRVPNTGELF
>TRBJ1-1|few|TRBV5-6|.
ASSLQMNTEAF
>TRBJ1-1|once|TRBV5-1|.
ASSLPSMGGRTAF
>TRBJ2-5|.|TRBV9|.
ASSVGDRQETQY
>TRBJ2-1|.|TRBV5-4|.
ASSLDRLGEQF
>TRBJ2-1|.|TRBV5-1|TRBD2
ASSLVAGDGTQF
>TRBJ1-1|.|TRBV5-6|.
ASSLTGWMNTEAF
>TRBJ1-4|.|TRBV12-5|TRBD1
ASGGAGGEKLF
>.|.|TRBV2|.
ASSDPTDLIYEQY
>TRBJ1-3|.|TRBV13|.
ASSLGWGRSSGNTIY
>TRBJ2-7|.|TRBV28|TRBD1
ASSPADRGGYEQY
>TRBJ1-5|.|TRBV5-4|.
ASSLEGRDQPQH
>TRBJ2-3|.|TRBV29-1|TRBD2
SKTSGGSTDTQY
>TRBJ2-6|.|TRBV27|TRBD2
ASSSTSGGLGSGANVLT
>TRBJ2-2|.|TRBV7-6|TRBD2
ASSLAWSGGASDGELF
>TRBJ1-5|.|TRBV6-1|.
ASSIRVTQPQH
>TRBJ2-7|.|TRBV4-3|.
ASSQDPPVRGREQY
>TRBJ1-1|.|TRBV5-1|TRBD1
ASSTKQGPEAF
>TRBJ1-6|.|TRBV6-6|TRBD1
ASSYSTGNSPLH
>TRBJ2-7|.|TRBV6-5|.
ASRRDNYEQY
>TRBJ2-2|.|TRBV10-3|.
AISESSANTGELF
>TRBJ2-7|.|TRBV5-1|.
ASSYGTAGGEQY
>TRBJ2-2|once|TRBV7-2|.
ASSLAGQGGGELF
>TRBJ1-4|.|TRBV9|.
ASTQAGGGDEKLF
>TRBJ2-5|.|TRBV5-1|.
ASSSLLGSGGETQY
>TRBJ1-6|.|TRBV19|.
ASSRFLKSDNSPLH
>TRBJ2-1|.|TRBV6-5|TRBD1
ASSPGQGSYNEQF
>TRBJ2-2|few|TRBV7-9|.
SSSLGSGRFLTGELF
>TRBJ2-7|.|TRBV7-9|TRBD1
ASSLVGQGYEQY
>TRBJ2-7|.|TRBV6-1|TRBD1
ASTKFPGQGYEQY
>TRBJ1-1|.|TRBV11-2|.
ASSPILQMGAAVAF